Listed below are T cell receptor beta chains from one sample, sequenced in a study of shared clonotypes between healthy human individuals. Measured with immunoSEQ multiplex PCR; TCRdb has only the in-frame clones, and not every one. The repertoire consists of 950,000 to 1,100,000 clones, with roughly 80% occurring once and the leading ten covering 1.4%. The material sequenced was memory CD4+ T cells sorted from blood. Receptor source: a young man in good health. Each CDR3 is given with its conserved first and last residue. The order of the fields is J gene, D gene, V gene, clone size, CDR3 protein, CDR3 DNA. A D gene is named only where the DNA matches it firmly. Some rows have no size entry. The others give once, few or many, or a class for an expanded clone.

>TRBJ2-1|-|TRBV25-1|-
CASSTVFSYNEQFF
TGTGCCAGCAGTACGGTATTCTCCTACAATGAGCAGTTCTTC
>TRBJ1-1|-|TRBV18|-
CASSPLPGNTEAFF
TGTGCCAGCTCACCACTACCGGGGAACACTGAAGCTTTCTTT
>TRBJ2-7|TRBD1|TRBV2|-
CASSRDLGQGAKGYF
TGTGCCAGCAGTCGCGACCTGGGACAGGGGGCGAAGGGGTACTTC
>TRBJ2-7|TRBD1|TRBV27|-
CASRDREPYEQYF
TGTGCCAGCCGGGACAGGGAACCCTACGAGCAGTACTTC
>TRBJ2-7|TRBD1|TRBV30|-
CAWSVQGTLQYF
TGTGCCTGGAGTGTACAGGGGACGCTGCAGTACTTC
>TRBJ1-2|-|TRBV30|-
CAWSLVYYGYTF
TGTGCCTGGAGTTTAGTCTACTATGGCTACACCTTC
>TRBJ2-7|TRBD1|TRBV6-5|once
CASSPRGQGLKQYF
TGTGCCAGCAGTCCGAGAGGACAGGGCTTGAAGCAGTACTTC
>TRBJ2-1|-|TRBV20-1|-
CSALDDTEQFF
TGCAGTGCTTTGGACGACACCGAGCAGTTCTTC
>TRBJ2-7|-|TRBV19|-
CASSGSGFSYEQYF
TGTGCCAGTAGTGGTTCGGGCTTCTCCTACGAGCAGTACTTC
>TRBJ2-2|TRBD2|TRBV6-5|-
CASTKRDPNTGELFF
TGTGCCAGCACGAAGCGGGACCCGAACACCGGGGAGCTGTTTTTT
>TRBJ1-2|TRBD1|TRBV2|-
CASSRGPRDGYTF
TGTGCCAGCAGCAGGGGGCCCCGTGATGGCTACACCTTC
>TRBJ1-1|TRBD1|TRBV13|-
CASSLGDRAGTEAFF
TGTGCCAGCAGCTTAGGGGACAGGGCGGGCACTGAAGCTTTCTTT
>TRBJ1-2|-|TRBV5-1|-
CASSLNSLANYGYTF
TGCGCCAGCAGCTTGAACAGTTTAGCTAACTATGGCTACACCTTC
>TRBJ2-4|-|TRBV23-1|-
CASSQSASDLAKNIQYF
TGCGCCAGCAGTCAATCGGCGTCAGACTTAGCCAAAAACATTCAGTACTTC
>TRBJ2-3|TRBD1|TRBV2|few
CASGRDRGQNTQYF
TGTGCCAGCGGGAGGGACAGGGGGCAAAATACGCAGTATTTT
>TRBJ2-1|TRBD2|TRBV6-5|-
CASSYAGTSVNEQFF
TGTGCCAGCAGTTACGCCGGGACTAGCGTCAATGAGCAGTTCTTC
>TRBJ2-5|-|TRBV7-9|-
CASSKQTGGQETQYF
TGTGCCAGCAGCAAACAGACAGGAGGCCAAGAGACCCAGTACTTC
>TRBJ1-2|TRBD1|TRBV6-5|-
CASSYLLRGSDGYTF
TGTGCCAGCAGTTACTTACTCAGGGGGAGTGATGGCTACACCTTC
>TRBJ2-1|TRBD2|TRBV12-5|-
CASGYGLAGGRGFF
TGTGCTAGTGGATACGGACTAGCGGGAGGCCGGGGGTTCTTC
>TRBJ1-6|-|TRBV6-1|-
CASSELPGNSPLHF
TGTGCCAGCAGTGAACTCCCAGGGAATTCACCCCTCCACTTT
>TRBJ2-7|-|TRBV9|-
CASSGDFGEQYF
TGTGCCAGCAGCGGAGATTTTGGAGAGCAGTACTTC
>TRBJ1-6|TRBD1|TRBV6-4|-
CASSEIQGASPLHF
TGTGCCAGCAGTGAAATACAGGGGGCTTCACCCCTCCACTTT
>TRBJ1-5|-|TRBV2|-
CASRARGSGNQPQHF
TGTGCCAGCAGGGCGCGGGGAAGTGGCAATCAGCCCCAGCATTTT
>TRBJ2-7|-|TRBV19|-
CASSFGSTTYEQYF
TGTGCCAGTAGTTTCGGAAGTACCACCTACGAGCAGTACTTC
>TRBJ2-5|TRBD1|TRBV30|-
CAYGQGAGTQYF
TGTGCCTACGGACAGGGAGCGGGGACCCAGTACTTC
>TRBJ1-1|-|TRBV5-6|-
CASSLPAGTSRSAFF
TGTGCCAGCAGCTTGCCCGCAGGAACGTCACGCTCAGCTTTCTTT
>TRBJ1-6|-|TRBV6-1|few
CASSVGAPILHF
TGTGCCAGCAGTGTAGGGGCTCCCATCCTCCACTTT
>TRBJ2-2|-|TRBV4-2|once
CASSQESVRTGELFF
TGTGCCAGCAGCCAAGAAAGTGTTCGGACCGGGGAGCTGTTTTTT
>TRBJ2-5|-|TRBV6-1|-
CASSTGTQETQYF
TGTGCCAGCAGCACAGGGACCCAAGAGACCCAGTACTTC
>TRBJ1-6|TRBD1|TRBV19|-
CASSMKTGQRSSPLHF
TGTGCCAGTAGTATGAAGACAGGGCAAAGGTCCTCACCCCTCCACTTT
>TRBJ2-7|-|TRBV5-4|-
CASSSQPGVREQYF
TGTGCCAGCAGCTCTCAACCGGGGGTTCGCGAGCAGTACTTC
>TRBJ2-1|-|TRBV7-3|-
CASSLGVSGEQFF
TGTGCCAGCAGCTTAGGGGTGTCGGGTGAGCAGTTCTTC
>TRBJ2-1|TRBD2|TRBV7-2|once
CASTRTSGATYNEQFF
TGTGCCAGCACCAGGACTAGCGGGGCTACCTACAATGAGCAGTTCTTC
>TRBJ2-7|-|TRBV6-1|-
CATSGQSSYEQYF
TGTGCCACCTCTGGGCAGAGCTCCTACGAGCAGTACTTC
>TRBJ2-2|-|TRBV30|-
CAWSDRTENTGELFF
TGTGCCTGGAGCGACAGGACCGAGAACACCGGGGAGCTGTTTTTT
>TRBJ1-1|-|TRBV5-1|-
CASSLGGGRTNTEAFF
TGCGCCAGCAGCTTGGGTGGGGGCCGGACGAACACTGAAGCTTTCTTT